This TCR beta chain was recorded in a study of T cell repertoires in cytomegalovirus infection. Whole-study context: Matching HLA type, along with CMV infection, was indicated by public TCR beta signatures.

In TCRdb, the reads were re-called with MiXCR into one record per CDR3 protein. The data show approximately 910,000 distinct CDR3 sequences, approximately 32% seen once. As concerns this clonotype: What it binds is not known. The junction does not match germline at one end; this may be a read error.

CDR3 length equals 14 residues. Germline values: CDR1 MNHEY, CDR2 SMNVEV (reference sequence). The starting material was cultured CD8+ T cells from PBMCs, obtained from culture after CMV antigen stimulation. This TCR was recovered from a human donor in good health (CMV status not recorded). Some clones in this sample may be carry-over from other donors' samples. The chain has TRBV27 and TRBJ1-4, with a weak D call TRBD1 (5 bases). The CDR3 here is CVSRPQGVLEKLFF. The CDR3 DNA sequence: TGTGTCAGCCGACCGCAGGGAGTTCTCGAAAAACTGTTTTTT.